This entry features one TCR beta chain sequence. What it recognizes is unknown. This sample stems from a study of cytomegalovirus exposure and HLA in healthy donors. Overall study: The roughly 100 million unique TCR beta sequences, from some 170 million T cells, were found by an earlier analysis.

General study points: Cytomegalovirus association was assigned to approximately 160 TCR beta chains.

The PCR used 60 Vbeta and 13 Jbeta primers. TCRdb's table, derived via immunoSEQ multiplex PCR, lists solely in-frame clones and lacks some. Of approximately 100,000 clones listed, about 70% are singletons. The TCR was taken from a female donor in good health and CMV-seronegative. Sequenced: PBMCs.

CDR3 residues: CASRETGQGSYEQYF. CDR3 in DNA: TGCGCCAGCAGGGAAACGGGACAGGGCTCTTACGAGCAGTACTTC. The genes are TRBV5-1 and TRBJ2-7; 9 bases align to TRBD1. J was trimmed by 4 bases and V by 5 bases; bases with no gene match: 10. Per germline, CDR1 SGHRS and CDR2 YFSETQ. The CDR3 length is 15 residues.